The entry below gives a single TCR beta chain sequence along with its context. This sample stems from a study of identical twins. V was clipped by 6 bases and J by 2 bases, with 20 bases between them. CDR3 length: 16 amino acids. Germline V gene data show CDR1 as MNHNS and CDR2 as SASEGT. From the 5' RACE reads, TCRdb called clonotypes with MiXCR, one entry per CDR3 protein. The data contain more than 650,000 distinct CDR3 sequences, approximately 6% of them seen just once; the ten biggest clones take up roughly 1.8%. Material: naive T cells sorted from blood. The sequence derives from a man aged 18 to 30 in good health. The chain combines TRBV6-1 with TRBJ2-7, with D perhaps matching TRBD2 (6 bases). CDR3 protein: CASSPESGWGAYEQYF. The CDR3 bases are TGTGCCAGCAGCCCAGAGAGCGGATGGGGGGCCTACGAGCAGTACTTC.